These 20 T cell receptor beta chains were sequenced from one sample in a study of blood T cell repertoires in COVID-19. Sequencing was performed with immunoSEQ multiplex PCR; in TCRdb, only in-frame clones are kept and a portion is missing. Of 300,000 to 450,000 clones in the sample, 80% to 90% were seen once. The sample consisted of PBMCs or T cells enriched from blood (not recorded which). The receptors here all came from a man aged 18 to 29 who had recovered from COVID-19.

Remarks on this clone: The sample contains more than one DNA sequence encoding this CDR3. The rearrangement uses TRBV9 and TRBJ1-2; D is unresolved. Germline values: CDR1 SGDLS, CDR2 YYNGEE. V dropped 0 bases and J dropped 0 bases, with 6 bases sitting between them. CDR3 length: 14 residues. Written as DNA, the CDR3 is TGTGCCAGCAGCGTAGCGGGAGCTAACTATGGCTACACCTTC. It is translated as CASSVAGANYGYTF.

The chain recombines TRBV6-4 with TRBJ2-1; TRBD2 aligns across 10 bases. The CDR3 consists of 15 residues. The germline gives CDR1 MRHNA, CDR2 SNTAGT. V lost 8 bases to trimming and J lost 6 bases; unmatched junction nucleotides: 10. The CDR3 sequence: CASRLIAGGFNEQFF. In DNA form, the CDR3 reads TGTGCCAGCCGCCTCATAGCGGGGGGCTTCAATGAGCAGTTCTTC.

The V gene is TRBV4-3, the J gene TRBJ2-2; 9 positions agree with TRBD2. Trimming took 5 bases from V and 6 from J; bases not matched to a gene: 10. From germline, CDR1 is LGHNA and CDR2 YSLEER. This CDR3 region has 16 residues. The CDR3 protein is CASSLMAGGFPGELFF. Here the CDR3 DNA reads TGCGCCAGCAGCTTAATGGCGGGGGGGTTTCCCGGGGAGCTGTTTTTT.

The rearrangement uses TRBV19 and TRBJ1-1; the match to TRBD1 covers 7 bases. Trimming removed 1 base from V and 3 bases from J; junction bases left unmatched: 8. This CDR3 comprises 16 residues. Germline CDR1 is LNHDA and CDR2 is SQIVND (reference sequence). The DNA of the CDR3 is TGTGCCAGTAGTATAGGGAACCGGGACAGCTACACTGAAGCTTTCTTT. Encoded protein: CASSIGNRDSYTEAFF.

The chain has TRBV28 and TRBJ2-2; 9 bases are shared with TRBD2. Losses at the gene ends were 3 bases for V and 1 base for J; bases not matched to a gene: 9. The CDR3 is 18 amino acids. Germline assignment: CDR1 MDHEN and CDR2 SYDVKM. The CDR3 loop is CASSFKVAGAENTGELFF. CDR3 DNA: TGTGCCAGCAGTTTTAAGGTAGCGGGAGCCGAGAACACCGGGGAGCTGTTTTTT.

The chain links TRBV5-6 to TRBJ2-1; 10 bases align to TRBD2. CDR3 length equals 15 residues. Trimming took 3 bases from V and 5 from J; bases not matched to a gene: 5. CDR1 is SGHDT and CDR2 is YYEEEE in the germline V gene. The CDR3, as DNA: TGTGCCAGCAGCTCCCTAGCGGGAGTTAACAATGAGCAGTTCTTC. It specifies CASSSLAGVNNEQFF.

In its sample, this clone was seen once. The chain links TRBV9 to TRBJ2-1; TRBD2 matches at 11 bases. This CDR3 spans 18 amino acids. The V segment lost 4 bases and the J segment 5 bases; nucleotides outside the gene matches: 14. CDR1 and CDR2 from the germline V gene are SGDLS and YYNGEE. The CDR3 protein is CASSPSSFLAGGNNEQFF. Here the CDR3 DNA reads TGTGCCAGCAGCCCGTCTAGTTTTCTAGCGGGAGGCAACAATGAGCAGTTCTTC.

This chain links TRBV18 with TRBJ2-7; D is uncertain. Trimming pared 6 bases from V and 3 bases from J, leaving 12 bases between. The CDR3 totals 13 residues. CDR1 is KGHSH and CDR2 is LQKENI in the germline V gene. The CDR3 coding sequence is TGTGCCAGCTCCCCCGCGCCCAACTACGAGCAGTACTTC. It translates to CASSPAPNYEQYF.

In this sample, this clone turned up once. The chain is built from TRBV19 and TRBJ1-5; 9 nucleotides agree with TRBD1. The J segment lost 0 bases and the V segment lost 4 bases, leaving 13 bases of the junction unmatched. This CDR3 spans 19 amino acids. Germline CDR1 reads LNHDA; CDR2 reads SQIVND (reference sequence). In DNA form, the CDR3 reads TGTGCCAGTAGTAAAAAACCGGGACAGGGACTATATAGCAATCAGCCCCAGCATTTT. Its translation is CASSKKPGQGLYSNQPQHF.

V is TRBV14 and J is TRBJ1-5, with unresolved D. Germline V gene lookup returns CDR1 SGHDN and CDR2 FVKESK. Trimming shortened V by 0 bases and J by 7 bases, and 7 bases separated the two germline ends. The CDR3 has 13 residues. The CDR3 DNA reads as TGTGCCAGCAGCCAAGACCCTTTCCAGCCCCAGCATTTT. It translates to CASSQDPFQPQHF.

The rearrangement joins TRBV5-4 to TRBJ2-1; 10 bases map to TRBD2. The germline V gene encodes CDR1 SGHNT and CDR2 YYREEE (reference sequence). V lost 2 bases, J lost 2 bases, and 7 bases stayed unmatched. This CDR3 region has 17 residues. CDR3 bases: TGTGCCAGCAGCTTTGGTTACGGACTAGCGGCCTACAATGAGCAGTTCTTC. Translated: CASSFGYGLAAYNEQFF.

The chain employs TRBV7-9 and TRBJ1-5, with 7 nucleotides matching TRBD1. Germline CDR1 is SEHNR and CDR2 is FQNEAQ (reference sequence). The CDR3 contains 12 residues. V dropped 5 bases and J dropped 14; count of bases not matched to a gene: 9. The DNA for the CDR3 is TGTGCCAGCAGCCAAAGCAGAGGGACAGAGCATTTT. This codes for CASSQSRGTEHF.

The genes are TRBV28 and TRBJ1-5; D gene ambiguous. This CDR3 has 14 residues. Deletions cut 3 bases from V and 5 bases from J, with 11 bases between. Germline-derived CDR1 and CDR2 are MDHEN and SYDVKM. CDR3 sequence: CASSLGGRDQPQHF. The CDR3 nucleotides read TGTGCCAGCAGTTTGGGAGGAAGGGATCAGCCCCAGCATTTT.

This chain links TRBV3-1 (or the pseudogene TRBV3-2) with TRBJ2-1; 10 nucleotides match TRBD2. Trimming cost V 0 bases and J 8 bases; bases outside gene matches: 4. The CDR3 loop spans 15 amino acids. Germline assignment: CDR1 LGHDT and CDR2 YNNKEL (reference sequence). The CDR3 DNA follows: TGTGCCAGCAGCCAAGATAGCGGGAGGAACCATGAGCAGTTCTTC. Its protein product is CASSQDSGRNHEQFF.

The chain employs TRBV3-1 (or the pseudogene TRBV3-2) and TRBJ2-5, with D tentatively TRBD2 (6 bases). Germline V gene data show CDR1 as LGHDT and CDR2 as YNNKEL (reference sequence). Between the trimmed V and J ends, which lost 3 bases and 3 bases, there was a span of 20 bases. This CDR3 has 17 amino acids. The CDR3 spells CASSHPSERRIEETQYF. Written as DNA, the CDR3 is TGTGCCAGCAGCCATCCTAGCGAGCGTAGGATCGAAGAGACCCAGTACTTC.

V usage is TRBV28 and J usage is TRBJ1-2; D is undetermined. V shed 6 bases and J shed 0 bases, with 17 bases lying between them. The CDR3 has 16 residues. Germline CDR1 reads MDHEN; CDR2 reads SYDVKM. DNA of the CDR3: TGTGCCAGCAGCCTCGCCGGGTCGAGGGCTAACTATGGCTACACCTTC. Amino acid sequence: CASSLAGSRANYGYTF.

CDR3 amino acids: CASTGQGSGRDYGYTF. For the CDR3, the DNA is TGTGCCAGCACCGGACAGGGATCGGGTCGAGACTATGGCTACACCTTC. The chain has TRBV5-6 and TRBJ1-2; TRBD1 matches at 8 bases. The CDR3 spans 16 residues. Germline V gene sequence: CDR1 SGHDT, CDR2 YYEEEE. The trim removed 6 bases at V and 3 bases at J, leaving 13 bases unmatched.

The sample holds one count of this clone. The chain employs TRBV20-1 and TRBJ1-3, with TRBD1 as a possible D gene (5 bases). Germline V gene sequence: CDR1 DFQATT, CDR2 SNEGSKA (reference sequence). The ends were cut back, 0 bases at V and 15 bases at J, with 12 bases in the middle. The CDR3 contains 11 residues. The DNA for the CDR3 is TGCAGTGCTAGAGATGACAGCCACGAATATTTT. This gives the protein CSARDDSHEYF.

The CDR3 region has the DNA TGTGCCAGCAGTTTTTTCCGGGACAGGGCTAATTCACCCCTCCACTTT. Its translation is CASSFFRDRANSPLHF. The V call is TRBV28, the J call TRBJ1-6, with 9 bases that match TRBD1. V gave up 3 bases and J gave up 6 bases; unmatched junction bases: 6. The CDR3 runs 16 residues. Germline CDR1 is MDHEN and CDR2 is SYDVKM. Complete variable domain (other parts from reference TRBV28 and TRBJ1-6): DVKVTQSSRYLVKRTGEKVFLECVQDMDHENMFWYRQDPGLGLRLIYFSYDVKMKEKGDIPEGYSVSREKKERFSLILESASTNQTSMYLCASSFFRDRANSPLHFGNGTRLTVT.

This clone appeared a single time. The chain employs TRBV28 and TRBJ1-4, with D uncertain. The V gene lost 7 bases and the J gene lost 6 bases, with 18 bases spanning the gap. Germline CDR1 is MDHEN and CDR2 is SYDVKM. This CDR3 comprises 15 residues. CDR3 loop: CASTAHGYEDEKLFF. The DNA for the CDR3 is TGTGCCAGCACCGCTCACGGCTACGAGGATGAAAAACTGTTTTTT.